This TCR beta chain was captured in a study of blood T cell repertoires in COVID-19. Assay: immunoSEQ multiplex PCR; the TCRdb copy retains only in-frame clones and omits some. The data contain 650,000 to 800,000 clones, about 90% of them singletons. In its sample, this clone was seen once. The specimen sequenced was peripheral blood. The TCR sequence derives from a woman under 30 with acute or convalescent COVID-19.

CDR3 sequence reads: CASKGQGDYNEQFF. The CDR3 bases are TGTGCCAGCAAGGGGCAGGGTGACTACAATGAGCAGTTCTTC. The V call is TRBV6-5, the J call TRBJ2-1; D possibly corresponds to TRBD1 (5 bases). V was shortened by 7 bases and J by 3 bases, with 13 bases between the two germline ends. CDR1 and CDR2 (germline): MNHEY, SVGAGI. The CDR3 contains 14 residues.